The following is a TCR beta chain sequence with its context. Antigen specificity is unknown. The CDR3 runs to 14 residues. Trimming removed 2 bases from V and 3 bases from J; junction bases left unmatched: 0. Looked up from germline, CDR1 is SGHAT and CDR2 is FQNNGV. These data are taken from a study of T cell responses to AZD1222 COVID-19 vaccine. Sequencing was performed with immunoSEQ multiplex PCR; in TCRdb, only in-frame clones are kept and a portion is missing. The data contain about 170,000 clones, approximately 90% of them singletons. The study, taken as a whole, reports: Repertoires were obtained solely post-peak T cell response. Unmutated regions of variants are reportedly targeted by nearly half of spike-specific TCRs.

The origin of this receptor is an adult who received the AZD1222 COVID-19 vaccine. The sequencing here drew on peripheral blood, taken 28 days after the second AZD1222 dose. V and J are TRBV11-2 and TRBJ2-5; 10 bases are a match to TRBD2. CDR3 protein: CASSLLAGEETQYF. As DNA, the CDR3 is TGTGCCAGCAGCTTACTAGCGGGGGAAGAGACCCAGTACTTC.